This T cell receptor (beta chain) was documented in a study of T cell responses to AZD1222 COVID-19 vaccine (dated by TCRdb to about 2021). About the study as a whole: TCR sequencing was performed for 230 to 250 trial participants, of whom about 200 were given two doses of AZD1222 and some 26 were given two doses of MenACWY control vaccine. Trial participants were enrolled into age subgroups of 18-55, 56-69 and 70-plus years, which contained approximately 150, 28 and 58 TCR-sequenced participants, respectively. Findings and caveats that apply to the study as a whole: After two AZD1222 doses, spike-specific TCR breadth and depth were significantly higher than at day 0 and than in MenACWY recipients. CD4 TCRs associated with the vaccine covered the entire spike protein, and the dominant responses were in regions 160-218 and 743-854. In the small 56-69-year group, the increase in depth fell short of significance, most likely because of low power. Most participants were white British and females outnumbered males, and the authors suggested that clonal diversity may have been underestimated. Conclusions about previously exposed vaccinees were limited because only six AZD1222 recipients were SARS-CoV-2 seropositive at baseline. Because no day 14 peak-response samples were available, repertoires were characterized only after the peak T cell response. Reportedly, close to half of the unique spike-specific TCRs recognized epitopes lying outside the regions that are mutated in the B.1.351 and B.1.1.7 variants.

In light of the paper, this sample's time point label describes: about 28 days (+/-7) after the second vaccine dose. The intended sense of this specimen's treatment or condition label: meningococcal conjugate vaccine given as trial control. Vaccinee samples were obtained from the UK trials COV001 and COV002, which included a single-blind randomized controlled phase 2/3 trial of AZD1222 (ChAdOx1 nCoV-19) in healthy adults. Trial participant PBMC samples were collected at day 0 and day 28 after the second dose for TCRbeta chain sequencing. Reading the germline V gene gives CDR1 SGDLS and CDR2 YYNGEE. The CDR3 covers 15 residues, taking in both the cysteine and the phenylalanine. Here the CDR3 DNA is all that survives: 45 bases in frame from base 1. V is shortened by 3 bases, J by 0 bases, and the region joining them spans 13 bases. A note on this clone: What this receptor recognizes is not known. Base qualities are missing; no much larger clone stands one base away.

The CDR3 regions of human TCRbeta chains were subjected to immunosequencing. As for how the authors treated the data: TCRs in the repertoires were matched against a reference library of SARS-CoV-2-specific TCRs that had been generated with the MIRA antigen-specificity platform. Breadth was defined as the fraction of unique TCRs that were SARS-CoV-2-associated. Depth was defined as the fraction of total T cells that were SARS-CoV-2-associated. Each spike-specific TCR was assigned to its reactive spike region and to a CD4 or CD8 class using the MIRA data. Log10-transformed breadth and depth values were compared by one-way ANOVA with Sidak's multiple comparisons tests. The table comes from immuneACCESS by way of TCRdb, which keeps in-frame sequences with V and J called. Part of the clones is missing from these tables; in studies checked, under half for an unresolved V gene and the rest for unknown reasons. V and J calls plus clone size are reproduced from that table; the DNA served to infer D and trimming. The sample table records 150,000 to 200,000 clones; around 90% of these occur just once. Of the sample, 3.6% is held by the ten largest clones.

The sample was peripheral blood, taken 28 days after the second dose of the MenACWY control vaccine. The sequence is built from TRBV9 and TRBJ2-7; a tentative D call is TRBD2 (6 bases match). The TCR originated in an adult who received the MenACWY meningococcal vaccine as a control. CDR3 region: CASSASSESSYEQYF. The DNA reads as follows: TGTGCCAGCAGCGCGTCTAGCGAGAGCTCCTACGAGCAGTACTTC.